Presented here are 21 T cell receptor beta chains from one specimen sequenced in a study of blood T cell repertoires in COVID-19. Generated by immunoSEQ multiplex PCR, the TCRdb table keeps only in-frame clones and is missing some. The sample consists of about 250,000 clones, around 90% of them appearing once. The specimen sequenced was peripheral blood. These receptor sequences come from an elderly man with acute or convalescent COVID-19.

This clone showed up just a few times. The chain has TRBV6-5 and TRBJ2-1, with TRBD2 matching 12 bases. V was clipped by 4 bases and J by 4 bases; unmatched bases: 5. Germline V CDR1 and CDR2: MNHEY, SVGAGI. The CDR3 contains 16 residues. Here the CDR3 DNA reads TGTGCCAGCAGTTCCCGACTAGCGGGGGAGTACAATGAGCAGTTCTTC. As protein: CASSSRLAGEYNEQFF.

J is TRBJ2-5 and V is TRBV9; the match to TRBD2 covers 7 bases. The CDR3 sequence is 15 residues long. The trim removed 1 base at V and 5 bases at J, leaving 8 bases unmatched. Germline V CDR1 and CDR2: SGDLS, YYNGEE. This chain's CDR3 is CASSVREGAAETQYF. The CDR3 DNA reads as TGTGCCAGCAGCGTAAGGGAGGGAGCGGCTGAGACCCAGTACTTC.

The chain carries TRBV27 and TRBJ1-1, with 8 bases aligning to TRBD1. This CDR3 spans 14 amino acids. The germline CDR1 and CDR2 sequences are MNHEY and SMNVEV (reference sequence). The V gene end was trimmed by 4 bases and the J gene end by 2 bases; junction bases not matched to a gene: 3. As DNA, the CDR3 is TGTGCCAGCAGTTCGGGACAGGAAAACACTGAAGCTTTCTTT. Residues: CASSSGQENTEAFF.

This clone has only a few counts. The chain joins TRBV20-1 to TRBJ2-5; maybe TRBD1 (6 bases). The CDR3 contains 10 residues. The V gene lost 5 bases and the J gene lost 8 bases, with 9 bases spanning the gap. Germline loops: CDR1 DFQATT, CDR2 SNEGSKA (reference sequence). CDR3 sequence: CSASGVTQYF. For the CDR3, the DNA is TGCAGTGCTTCAGGGGTAACCCAGTACTTC.

J is TRBJ2-5 and V is TRBV11-1, with 10 bases that match TRBD1. V shed 5 bases and J 4 bases; nucleotides not matched to a gene: 10. Per the germline V gene, CDR1 is SGHAT and CDR2 is FQDESV (reference sequence). The CDR3 runs to 16 residues. This CDR3 reads CASSPFGTGERETQYF. The CDR3 coding sequence is TGTGCCAGCAGCCCCTTCGGGACAGGGGAACGAGAGACCCAGTACTTC.

The J gene is TRBJ1-2, the V gene TRBV20-1; 9 bases fit TRBD1. The germline V gene has CDR1 DFQATT and CDR2 SNEGSKA (reference sequence). J gave up 5 bases and V 3 bases, and 10 bases lay outside the gene matches. The CDR3 length is 15 residues. The CDR3 reads CSASIVTGGNYGYTF. The CDR3 region has the DNA TGCAGTGCTAGTATAGTGACAGGGGGAAATTATGGCTACACCTTC.

This clone was seen more than once but under ten times. CDR3 coding DNA: TGTGCCAGTCAACGTACAAACACTGAAGCTTTCTTT. This gives the protein CASQRTNTEAFF. V is TRBV6-6 and J is TRBJ1-1; no clear D gene. The CDR3 length is 12 residues. The germline V gene encodes CDR1 MNHNY and CDR2 SVGAGI (reference sequence). V was shortened by 9 bases and J by 2 bases, with 10 bases between the two germline ends.

The chain joins TRBV7-9 to TRBJ2-1; tentatively, D is TRBD1 (5 bases). V gave up 5 bases and J gave up 9 bases, with 20 bases separating them. Germline V gene lookup returns CDR1 SEHNR and CDR2 FQNEAQ (reference sequence). This CDR3 has 15 amino acids. The CDR3 loop reads CASSPVWGLGSEQFF. DNA for the CDR3: TGTGCCAGCAGCCCCGTGTGGGGCCTAGGAAGTGAGCAGTTCTTC.

The chain is built from TRBV5-1 and TRBJ2-7, with 7 bases fitting TRBD1. Unmatched junction bases numbered 7, after V lost 3 bases and J lost 4 bases. The germline V gene has CDR1 SGHRS and CDR2 YFSETQ. The CDR3 runs 14 residues. The CDR3 DNA is TGCGCCAGCAGCTGGGGGACAGAAGGATACGAGCAGTACTTC. Protein sequence: CASSWGTEGYEQYF.

This chain connects TRBV11-2 to TRBJ2-5, with D maybe TRBD2 (5 bases). Germline CDR1 reads SGHAT; CDR2 reads FQNNGV. V gave up 5 bases and J gave up 2 bases, with 15 bases separating them. This CDR3 is built from 15 residues. As DNA, the CDR3 is TGTGCCAGCAGCCCCAGCCGGACTTTACAAGAGACCCAGTACTTC. It codes for CASSPSRTLQETQYF.

The chain carries TRBV5-1 and TRBJ1-6, with D tentatively TRBD1 (5 bases). In germline, CDR1 is SGHRS, CDR2 YFSETQ. The V end was cut by 0 bases, the J end by 6 bases, with 10 bases between. This CDR3 has 15 residues. The CDR3 loop reads CASSLDGQANSPLHF. The CDR3 nucleotides are TGCGCCAGCAGCTTGGACGGACAAGCTAATTCACCCCTCCACTTT.

The chain recombines TRBV5-6 with TRBJ2-7; TRBD1 matches at 8 bases. Germline CDR1 SGHDT, CDR2 YYEEEE. The CDR3 extends over 14 amino acids. V was clipped by 1 base and J by 3 bases; unmatched bases: 3. The CDR3 DNA is TGTGCCAGCAGCTTGTTGGGACAGGACTACGAGCAGTACTTC. This codes for CASSLLGQDYEQYF.

This chain's CDR3 is CASSEWGGRALDEQFF. The DNA for the CDR3 is TGTGCCAGCAGTGAATGGGGCGGGAGGGCCTTGGATGAGCAGTTCTTC. V usage is TRBV25-1 and J usage is TRBJ2-1, with 9 bases aligning to TRBD2. This CDR3 is built from 16 residues. J was trimmed by 8 bases and V by 1 base; bases with no gene match: 9. The germline gives CDR1 MGHDK, CDR2 SYGVNS.

The chain is built from TRBV19 and TRBJ1-3, with TRBD1 as a possible D gene (6 bases). Germline V gene lookup returns CDR1 LNHDA and CDR2 SQIVND (reference sequence). Between the trimmed V and J ends, which lost 6 bases and 0 bases, there was a span of 12 bases. This CDR3 has 15 amino acids. The CDR3 DNA reads TGTGCCAGTAGCCCACAGGGAAACTCTGGAAACACCATATATTTT. It yields the protein CASSPQGNSGNTIYF. Variable domain in full (rest from reference TRBV19 and TRBJ1-3): DGGITQSPKYLFRKEGQNVTLSCEQNLNHDAMYWYRQDPGQGLRLIYYSQIVNDFQKGDIAEGYSVSREKKESFPLTVTSAQKNPTAFYLCASSPQGNSGNTIYFGEGSWLTVV.

This clone appeared once. This rearrangement joins TRBV19 to TRBJ2-1; TRBD1 might be the D (5 bases). Trimming removed 3 bases from V and 0 bases from J, with 12 bases in between. The CDR3 is 16 residues long. Germline V lookup: CDR1 LNHDA, CDR2 SQIVND (reference sequence). The CDR3 nucleotides are TGTGCCAGTAGTATCGGAAGGGGCAGCTCCTACAATGAGCAGTTCTTC. Protein product: CASSIGRGSSYNEQFF.

The chain couples TRBV2 to TRBJ1-6; 8 bases map to TRBD1. Germline values: CDR1 SNHLY, CDR2 FYNNEI. V gave up 8 bases and J gave up 6 bases; unmatched junction bases: 3. CDR3 length: 13 amino acids. The CDR3 reads CASEDRGNSPLHF. The CDR3 DNA follows: TGTGCCAGCGAAGACAGGGGTAATTCACCCCTCCACTTT. Full variable domain (missing parts from reference TRBV2 and TRBJ1-6): EPEVTQTPSHQVTQMGQEVILRCVPISNHLYFYWYRQILGQKVEFLVSFYNNEISEKSEIFDDQFSVERPDGSNFTLKIRSTKLEDSAMYFCASEDRGNSPLHFGNGTRLTVT.

This sequence joins TRBV3-1 (or the pseudogene TRBV3-2) and TRBJ2-7; 9 nucleotides agree with TRBD2. Germline assignment: CDR1 LGHDT and CDR2 YNNKEL (reference sequence). The CDR3 contains 16 residues. V lost 0 bases to trimming and J lost 5 bases; unmatched junction nucleotides: 8. In DNA, the CDR3 is TGTGCCAGCAGCCAAGAAATAGGTCTAGCGGGAAACGAGCAGTACTTC. Its translation is CASSQEIGLAGNEQYF.

This sequence joins TRBV29-1 and TRBJ1-5; 9 bases are shared with TRBD1. CDR3 length equals 13 residues. The germline gives CDR1 SQVTM, CDR2 ANQGSEA. J was trimmed by 6 bases and V by 6 bases; bases with no gene match: 6. CDR3 residues: CSVGQGTSQPQHF. The CDR3 nucleotides are TGCAGCGTCGGACAGGGGACAAGTCAGCCCCAGCATTTT.

The CDR3, as DNA: TGTGCCAGCAGCCGACAGGGGGTATCTGAAGCTTTCTTT. Its protein product is CASSRQGVSEAFF. The V gene is TRBV7-3, the J gene TRBJ1-1, with TRBD1 matching over 9 bases. The CDR3 extends over 13 amino acids. The V segment lost 5 bases and the J segment 6 bases; nucleotides outside the gene matches: 4. Germline loops: CDR1 SGHTA, CDR2 FQGTGA.

The chain uses TRBV20-1 and TRBJ2-1, with 9 nucleotides matching TRBD2. The length of the CDR3 is 15 residues. Trimming at V came to 3 bases and at J to 4 bases, leaving 7 bases not matched to a gene. In germline, CDR1 is DFQATT, CDR2 SNEGSKA (reference sequence). The DNA for the CDR3 is TGCAGTGCTAGTCGGGCGGGGGGGATATACAATGAGCAGTTCTTC. Translation gives CSASRAGGIYNEQFF.

V and J are TRBV4-3 and TRBJ2-1; the D gene is possibly TRBD2 (7 bases). Germline loops: CDR1 LGHNA, CDR2 YSLEER. V was cut by 0 bases and J by 6 bases, with 15 bases left in between. The CDR3 has 16 amino acids. The CDR3 protein is CASSQDEGGLFNEQFF. The CDR3 bases are TGCGCCAGCAGCCAAGATGAGGGGGGGCTTTTCAATGAGCAGTTCTTC.